This TCR beta chain was identified during a study of blood T cell repertoires in COVID-19 (dated by TCRdb to the early 2020s). About the full investigation: The collaborator samples originated in the United States, Italy and Spain and spanned the acute and convalescent phases of COVID-19. Where HLA class I and class II types were available, the types were taken from metadata supplied by the sample provider, not from assay-based typing. Samples came from the ongoing ImmuneRACE study (first 160 participants) plus 1,254 subjects from 6 global collaborators. The dataset comprised deeply sampled blood TCRbeta repertoires from subjects exposed to, actively infected with, or recovered from COVID-19. The material from the prospective study consisted of cDNA or gDNA derived from T cells, B-cell-depleted T cells, or PBMCs. The sample metadata nearly always contained a de-identified subject ID, COVID-19 status, age in years and sex. The repertoires were made available in a free public database intended to serve as a resource for research on the immune response to SARS-CoV-2. Paper-wide results and their limitations: Clinical and demographic metadata were provided uncurated, with the amount varying by source and participant.

The germline V gene encodes CDR1 SEHNR and CDR2 FQNEAQ (reference sequence). Inclusive of the bounding cysteine and phenylalanine, the CDR3 is 15 residues long. The CDR3 DNA has 45 bases and is translated from base 1. Compared with germline, V lacks 3 bases and J lacks 8 bases; bases without a gene match: 7. TCRbeta CDR3 regions were amplified from genomic DNA by means of the immunoSEQ Assay, a bias-controlled multiplex PCR. Per the authors' processing: The number of nucleated cells in each sample was estimated from the amplification of reference gene primers within the assay. To quantify the absolute abundance of each unique TCRbeta CDR3 rearrangement, sequence reads were collapsed and filtered. For each sample, productive Simpson clonality was calculated by taking the square root of Simpson's diversity index across productive rearrangements. The table was pulled from immuneACCESS by TCRdb, which kept in-frame rearrangements only. Such tables lose some clones; where checked, under half of the loss comes from unresolved V genes, and the rest has no known cause. V, J and clone size are taken as reported in that table, and D and trimming were inferred from the DNA itself. For this sample there are 150,000 to 200,000 clones; 80% to 90% appear just once. The ten largest clones take up 12% of the sample.

At one collaborating source in Seattle, patients were enrolled during active infection and were followed longitudinally through the course of disease. Collaborating institutions collected whole blood in K2EDTA tubes following their own protocols. For TCRbeta analysis, collaborators shipped samples in one of three forms: frozen whole blood, isolated PBMCs, or DNA extracted from either of those sample types. Of note for this clone: Its specific antigen is unknown. It has no much larger one-base neighbor in the sample; base qualities were not kept.

This receptor was taken from a woman of 80 years or more with COVID-19, enrolled during active disease. The sequenced sample consisted of peripheral blood. The chain couples TRBV7-9 to TRBJ1-3; the central 10 bases match TRBD1. The sequence in DNA is TGTGCCAGCAGCTTCACCGGGACAGGGGAACACACCATATATTTT. Its translation is CASSFTGTGEHTIYF.